The clone carrying this T cell receptor beta chain turned up a few times. Its antigen is still unknown. The sample is drawn from a study of shared clonotypes between healthy human individuals. Turning to the study itself: CD8 memory received one plate per donor, CD8 naive two, CD4 memory three and CD4 naive three.

Study outcomes and limitations: In several donors, around 4.8% of naive CD4 clonotypes appeared in common. A limitation of the genetic and exposure-history diversity represented arose from few donors.

V lost 3 bases to trimming and J lost 6 bases; unmatched junction nucleotides: 8. Germline-derived CDR1 and CDR2 are SGHRS and YFSETQ. The CDR3 length is 15 residues. Assay: immunoSEQ multiplex PCR; the TCRdb copy retains only in-frame clones and omits some. The data hold about 1.1 million clones, with approximately 78% observed a single time. The donor cohort consisted entirely of Caucasian adults residing in Nashville, Tennessee. The receptor comes from a young man in good health. Some clones in this sample may be carry-over from other donors' samples. The sample was memory CD4+ T cells from PBMCs. As for subset: CD45RA-negative fraction. V gene TRBV5-1 combines with J gene TRBJ2-1; 8 positions agree with TRBD2. The CDR3 bases are TGCGCCAGCAGCTCCGGGACTAGTCTAAGCAATGAGCAGTTCTTC. Translated: CASSSGTSLSNEQFF.